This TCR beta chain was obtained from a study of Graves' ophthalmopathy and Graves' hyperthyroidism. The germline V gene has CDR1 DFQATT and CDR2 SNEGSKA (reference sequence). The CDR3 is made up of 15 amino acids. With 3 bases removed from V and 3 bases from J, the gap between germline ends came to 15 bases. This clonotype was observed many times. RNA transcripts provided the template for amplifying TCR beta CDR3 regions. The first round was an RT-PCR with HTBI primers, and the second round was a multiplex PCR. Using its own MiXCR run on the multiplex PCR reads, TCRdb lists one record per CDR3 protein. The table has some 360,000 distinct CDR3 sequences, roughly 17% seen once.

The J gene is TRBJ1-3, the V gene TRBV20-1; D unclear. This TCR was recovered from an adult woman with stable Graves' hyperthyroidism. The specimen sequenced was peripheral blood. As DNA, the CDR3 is TGCAGTGCTAGTATGGGGTCCCGCGGTGGAAACACCATATATTTT. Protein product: CSASMGSRGGNTIYF.